This note documents a single TCR beta chain sequence. Antigen unknown. These data originate in a study of shared clonotypes between healthy human individuals. Study-level background: Donors consisted of a couple of women and three men between 18 and 49.

Libraries were prepared by immunoSEQ multiplex PCR; TCRdb keeps only in-frame clonotypes and omits some of them. The repertoire holds around 2,000,000 clones, with over 85% as singletons. General study points: Among donors, clonotype sharing was expected to be affected by sequencing depth.

The CDR3 covers 13 residues. The germline CDR1 and CDR2 sequences are LNHDA and SQIVND (reference sequence). Trimming removed 5 bases from V and 5 bases from J, with 12 bases in between. Naivety among CD8 cells was defined by CD45RO negativity and positive CCR7 selection, thereby excluding terminally differentiated effector memory CD45RA+ cells. The sequence was collected from a man aged 18 to 29 in good health. The chain links TRBV19 to TRBJ1-1, with D perhaps TRBD1 (6 bases). Sequencing input: naive CD8+ T cells sorted from blood. The CDR3 sequence: CASSYLQGTEAFF. The CDR3 DNA sequence: TGTGCCAGTAGTTACCTACAGGGAACTGAAGCTTTCTTT.